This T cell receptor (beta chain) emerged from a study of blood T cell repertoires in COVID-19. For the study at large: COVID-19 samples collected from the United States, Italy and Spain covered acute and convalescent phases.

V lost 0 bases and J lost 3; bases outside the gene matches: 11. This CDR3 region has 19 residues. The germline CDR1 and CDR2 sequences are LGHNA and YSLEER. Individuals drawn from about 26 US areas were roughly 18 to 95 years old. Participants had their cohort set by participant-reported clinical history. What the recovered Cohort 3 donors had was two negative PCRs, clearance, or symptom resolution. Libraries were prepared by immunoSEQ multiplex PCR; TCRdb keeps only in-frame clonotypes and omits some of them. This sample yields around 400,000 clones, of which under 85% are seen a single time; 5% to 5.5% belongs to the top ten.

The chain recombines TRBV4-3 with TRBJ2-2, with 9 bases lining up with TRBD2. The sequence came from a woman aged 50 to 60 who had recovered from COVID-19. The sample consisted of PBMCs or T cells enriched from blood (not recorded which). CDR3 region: CASSQDWGTSSSYTGELFF. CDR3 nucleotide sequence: TGCGCCAGCAGCCAAGACTGGGGGACTAGCTCGTCGTACACCGGGGAGCTGTTTTTT.